This is a list of T cell receptor beta chains from one sample in a study of blood T cell repertoires in COVID-19. Libraries were prepared by immunoSEQ multiplex PCR; TCRdb keeps only in-frame clonotypes and omits some of them. This sample carries around 140,000 clones, 85% to 90% of them seen once, and the ten largest clones take roughly 37%. Sequencing was performed on peripheral blood. These receptors came from a man in his fifties or sixties who had recovered from COVID-19. CDR3s include the opening cysteine and the closing phenylalanine or tryptophan. The D gene is left open where the match is weak. The size field is filled for only some rows; it gives once, few, many or a size class.

abundance	len	d_gene	v_gene	j_gene	CDR3nt	CDR3aa
few	14	TRBD1	TRBV7-2	TRBJ1-2	TGTGCCAGCACCGGCCCGGGACAGAGATATGGCTACACCTTC	CASTGPGQRYGYTF
.	14	.	TRBV3-1/TRBV3-2	TRBJ1-4	TGTGCCAGCAGCCAAGATGCAGGAAATGAAAAACTGTTTTTT	CASSQDAGNEKLFF
.	17	TRBD1	TRBV5-4	TRBJ2-2	TGTGCCAGCAGCCGCACTGGACAGGGGACGAACACCGGGGAGCTGTTTTTT	CASSRTGQGTNTGELFF
.	17	TRBD2	TRBV9	TRBJ2-3	TGTGCCAGCAGCGTGTCCGGGACTAGCGGGGCCGCAGATACGCAGTATTTT	CASSVSGTSGAADTQYF
.	14	.	TRBV4-1	TRBJ1-1	TGCGCCAGCAGCCAAGAGGGCCTCATAACTGAAGCTTTCTTT	CASSQEGLITEAFF
.	13	.	TRBV7-2	TRBJ1-1	TGTGCCAGCAGATTGTACTTGAACACTGAAGCTTTCTTT	CASRLYLNTEAFF
.	16	.	TRBV15	TRBJ2-3	TGTGCCACCAGCAGAGATCCGGGAGCTAGCACAGATACGCAGTATTTT	CATSRDPGASTDTQYF
.	14	TRBD1	TRBV5-1	TRBJ2-7	TGCGCCAGCAGCTTGGGGGACAGGGGGCACGAGCAGTACTTC	CASSLGDRGHEQYF
.	13	TRBD1	TRBV11-2	TRBJ1-2	TGTGCCAGCAGCACGACGACAGGGAGTGGCTACACCTTC	CASSTTTGSGYTF
.	14	.	TRBV11-3	TRBJ1-2	TGTGCCAGCAGCCAGGAGGGTCTGGGGCCTGGCTACACCTTC	CASSQEGLGPGYTF
.	12	.	TRBV28	TRBJ2-7	TGTGCCAGCAGTTTTTCCCGCTACGAGCAGTACTTC	CASSFSRYEQYF
.	16	.	TRBV6-6	TRBJ2-3	TGTGCCAGCAGCCAAACTACGGCGGAGAGCACAGATACGCAGTATTTT	CASSQTTAESTDTQYF
.	14	TRBD1	TRBV5-4	TRBJ2-1	TGCGCCAGCAGCCCGGACGAGGGGGCCTATGAGCAGTTCTTC	CASSPDEGAYEQFF
.	15	.	TRBV27	TRBJ1-5	TGTGCCAGCAGTTTAGAAGGCCAGGCAAATCAGCCCCAGCATTTT	CASSLEGQANQPQHF
.	14	.	TRBV6-5	TRBJ1-2	TGTGCCAGCAGTTACGGCAGGGTTGACTATGGCTACACCTTC	CASSYGRVDYGYTF
.	14	.	TRBV7-3	TRBJ2-1	TGTGCCAGCAGCTTAGACAGAACCTACAATGAGCAGTTCTTC	CASSLDRTYNEQFF
.	16	.	TRBV4-3	TRBJ2-3	TGCGCCAGCAGCCAAGATCTCGACTTAAGCACAGATACGCAGTATTTT	CASSQDLDLSTDTQYF
.	13	.	TRBV18	TRBJ2-2	TGTGCCAGCTCACCAGGGGCGACCGGGGAGCTGTTTTTT	CASSPGATGELFF
.	15	TRBD1	TRBV6-1	TRBJ2-7	TGTGCCAGCAGTGAATGGACAGGGAGCTCCTACGAGCAGTACTTC	CASSEWTGSSYEQYF
.	15	TRBD2	TRBV5-4	TRBJ2-4	TGTGCCAGCAGCTTTAGCGGGGGGGAAACAAACATTCAGTACTTC	CASSFSGGETNIQYF
.	13	.	TRBV6-4	TRBJ2-3	TGTGCCAGCAGTGAGCAGTATCGAGATACGCAGTATTTT	CASSEQYRDTQYF
.	15	.	TRBV5-1	TRBJ1-4	TGCGCCAGCAGCGCCGGGGGTCTGGCTAATGAAAAACTGTTTTTT	CASSAGGLANEKLFF
.	17	.	TRBV7-9	TRBJ1-2	TGTGCCAGCAGCCAAGATTTGACAGGCCAAATAAGATATGGCTACACCTTC	CASSQDLTGQIRYGYTF
.	13	TRBD1	TRBV19	TRBJ1-1	TGTGCCAGTAGGACAGGGTCGGGCACTGAAGCTTTCTTT	CASRTGSGTEAFF
.	13	TRBD1	TRBV13	TRBJ2-7	TGTGCCAGCAGGGGGCAGGGGGCCTACGAGCAGTACTTC	CASRGQGAYEQYF
.	17	TRBD1	TRBV25-1	TRBJ1-4	TGTGCCAGCAGTGACCCCAGACAGGGGGCCGCTAATGAAAAACTGTTTTTT	CASSDPRQGAANEKLFF
.	15	TRBD1	TRBV5-8	TRBJ1-4	TGTGCCAGCAGCGCAACAGGGGGGTCTAATGAAAAACTGTTTTTT	CASSATGGSNEKLFF
few	14	.	TRBV6-5	TRBJ2-5	TGTGCCAGCAGTCCCCGAAACAGCCAAGAGACCCAGTACTTC	CASSPRNSQETQYF
.	14	.	TRBV7-9	TRBJ1-1	TGTGCCAGCAGCTTCGTAGACAAGTCCACTGAAGCTTTCTTT	CASSFVDKSTEAFF
.	16	TRBD1	TRBV6-6	TRBJ2-5	TGTGCCAGCAGTTACCCCTCTAAACAGGGGCAAGAGACCCAGTACTTC	CASSYPSKQGQETQYF
few	15	.	TRBV5-8	TRBJ1-3	TGTGCCAGCAGCTTGGTCCAGGGGACTGGAAACACCATATATTTT	CASSLVQGTGNTIYF
.	14	.	TRBV9	TRBJ1-1	TGTGCCAGCAGCGTAGAATCAGGGAACACTGAAGCTTTCTTT	CASSVESGNTEAFF
.	17	.	TRBV5-4	TRBJ2-1	TGTGCCAGCAGAAAAGAGGTCGGAAGAAGCTCCTACAATGAGCAGTTCTTC	CASRKEVGRSSYNEQFF
.	13	TRBD1	TRBV7-3	TRBJ1-1	TGTGCCAGCAGCTCGGAACAGGGGTTAGAAGCTTTCTTT	CASSSEQGLEAFF
once	17	TRBD1	TRBV28	TRBJ1-6	TGTGCCAGCAGCTCGGGACAGGGAATTAATATGGGATCACCCCTCCACTTT	CASSSGQGINMGSPLHF
.	21	.	TRBV19	TRBJ2-7	TGTGCCAGTAGTAGCGCGCGGACAGGGGGCCCGAAGACTAGCGGGGGAATCGAGCAGTACTTC	CASSSARTGGPKTSGGIEQYF
.	14	.	TRBV5-8	TRBJ2-7	TGTGCCAGCAGCTTGTGGCCCGAGGACTACGAGCAGTACTTC	CASSLWPEDYEQYF
.	17	TRBD2	TRBV10-3	TRBJ2-1	TGTGCCATCAGTGGAACCGGGACTAGCGGGGGGCAGAATGAGCAGTTCTTC	CAISGTGTSGGQNEQFF
.	15	.	TRBV6-6	TRBJ1-6	TGTGCCAGCAATGGGGGGGGGCCTCGGAATTCACCCCTCCACTTT	CASNGGGPRNSPLHF
once	16	TRBD1	TRBV4-1	TRBJ2-1	TGCGCCAGCAGCCAGGGGCCGGGACAGGGTAGGAATGAGCAGTTCTTC	CASSQGPGQGRNEQFF
.	16	.	TRBV6-5	TRBJ1-5	TGTGCCAGCAGTTCCGAGGCCAGGGGTGATTCTCAGCCCCAGCATTTT	CASSSEARGDSQPQHF
.	17	TRBD2	TRBV7-2	TRBJ2-6	TGTGCCAGCAGCCCTCTGGGCGGGGGATCTGGGGCCAACGTCCTGACTTTC	CASSPLGGGSGANVLTF
.	16	TRBD1	TRBV27	TRBJ2-7	TGTGCCAGCAGTTTAGGGCACACAGGGGGAGGACGGGAGCAGTACTTC	CASSLGHTGGGREQYF